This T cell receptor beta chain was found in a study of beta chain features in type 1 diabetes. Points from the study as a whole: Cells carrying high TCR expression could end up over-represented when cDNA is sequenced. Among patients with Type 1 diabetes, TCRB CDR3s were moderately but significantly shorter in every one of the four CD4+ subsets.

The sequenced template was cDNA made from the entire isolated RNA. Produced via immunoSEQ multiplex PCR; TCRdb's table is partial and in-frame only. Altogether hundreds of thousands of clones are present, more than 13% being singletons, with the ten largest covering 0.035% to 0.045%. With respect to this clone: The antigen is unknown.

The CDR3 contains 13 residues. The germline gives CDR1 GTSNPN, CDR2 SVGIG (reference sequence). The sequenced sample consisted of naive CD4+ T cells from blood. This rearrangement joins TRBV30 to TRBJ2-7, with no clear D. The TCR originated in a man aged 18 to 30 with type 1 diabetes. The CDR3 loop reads CAYSTENSYEQYF. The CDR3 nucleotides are TGTGCATATTCTACGGAGAACTCCTACGAGCAGTACTTC.